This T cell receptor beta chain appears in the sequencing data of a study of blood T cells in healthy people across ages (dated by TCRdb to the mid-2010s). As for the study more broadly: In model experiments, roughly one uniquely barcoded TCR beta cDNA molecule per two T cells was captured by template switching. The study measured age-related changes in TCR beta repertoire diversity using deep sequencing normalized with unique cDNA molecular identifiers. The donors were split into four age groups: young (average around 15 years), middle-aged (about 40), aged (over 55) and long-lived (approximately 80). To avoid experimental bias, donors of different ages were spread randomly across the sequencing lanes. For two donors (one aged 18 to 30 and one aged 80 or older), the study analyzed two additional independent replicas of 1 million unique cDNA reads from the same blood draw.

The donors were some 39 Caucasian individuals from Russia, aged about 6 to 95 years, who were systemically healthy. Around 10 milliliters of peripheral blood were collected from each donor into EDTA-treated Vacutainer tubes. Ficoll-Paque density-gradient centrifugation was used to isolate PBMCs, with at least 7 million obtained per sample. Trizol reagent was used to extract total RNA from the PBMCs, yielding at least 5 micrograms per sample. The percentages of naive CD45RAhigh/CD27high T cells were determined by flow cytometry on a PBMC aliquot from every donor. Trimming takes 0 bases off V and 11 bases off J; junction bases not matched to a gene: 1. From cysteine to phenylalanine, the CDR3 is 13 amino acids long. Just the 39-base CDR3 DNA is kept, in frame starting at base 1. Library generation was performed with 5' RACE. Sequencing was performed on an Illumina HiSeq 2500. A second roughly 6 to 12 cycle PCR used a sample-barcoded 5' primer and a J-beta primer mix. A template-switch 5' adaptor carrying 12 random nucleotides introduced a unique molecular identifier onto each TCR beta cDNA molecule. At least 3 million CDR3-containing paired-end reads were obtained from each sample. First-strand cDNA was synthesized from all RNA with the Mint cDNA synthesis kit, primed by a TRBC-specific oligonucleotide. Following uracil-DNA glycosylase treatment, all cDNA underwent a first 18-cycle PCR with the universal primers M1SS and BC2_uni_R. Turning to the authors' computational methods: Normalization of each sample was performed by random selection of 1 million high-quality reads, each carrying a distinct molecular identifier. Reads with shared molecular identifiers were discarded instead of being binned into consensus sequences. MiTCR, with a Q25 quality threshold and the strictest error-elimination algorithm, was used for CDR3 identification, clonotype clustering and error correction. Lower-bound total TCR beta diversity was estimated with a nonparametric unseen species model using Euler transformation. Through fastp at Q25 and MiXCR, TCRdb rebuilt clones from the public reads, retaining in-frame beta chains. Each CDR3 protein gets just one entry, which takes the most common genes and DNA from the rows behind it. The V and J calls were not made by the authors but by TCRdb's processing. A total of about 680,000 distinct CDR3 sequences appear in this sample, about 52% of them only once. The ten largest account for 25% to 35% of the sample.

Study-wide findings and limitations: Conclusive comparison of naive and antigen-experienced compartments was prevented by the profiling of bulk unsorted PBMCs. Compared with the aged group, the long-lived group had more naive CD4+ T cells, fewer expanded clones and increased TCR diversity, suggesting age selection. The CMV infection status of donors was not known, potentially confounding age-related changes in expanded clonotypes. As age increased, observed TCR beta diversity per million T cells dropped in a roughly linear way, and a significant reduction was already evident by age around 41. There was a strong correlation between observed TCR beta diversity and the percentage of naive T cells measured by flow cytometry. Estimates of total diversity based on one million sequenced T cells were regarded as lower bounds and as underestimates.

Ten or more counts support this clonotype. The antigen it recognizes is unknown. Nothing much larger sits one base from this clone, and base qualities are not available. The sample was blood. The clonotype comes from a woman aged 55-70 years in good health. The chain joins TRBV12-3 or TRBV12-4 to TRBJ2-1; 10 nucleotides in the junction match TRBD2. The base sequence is TGTGCCAGCAGTTTAGCACTAGCGGGGAAGCAGTTCTTC. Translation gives CASSLALAGKQFF.